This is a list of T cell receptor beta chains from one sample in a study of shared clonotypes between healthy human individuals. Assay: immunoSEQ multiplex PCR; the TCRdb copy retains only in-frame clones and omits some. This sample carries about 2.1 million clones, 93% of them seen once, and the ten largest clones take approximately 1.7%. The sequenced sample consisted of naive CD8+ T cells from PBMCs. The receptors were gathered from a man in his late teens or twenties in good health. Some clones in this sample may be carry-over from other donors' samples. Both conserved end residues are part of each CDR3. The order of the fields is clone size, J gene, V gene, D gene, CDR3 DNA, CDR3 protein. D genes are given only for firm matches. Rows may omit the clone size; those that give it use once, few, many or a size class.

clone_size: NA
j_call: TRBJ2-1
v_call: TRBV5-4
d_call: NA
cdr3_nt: TGTGCCAGCAGCTTTTCGGGTGACCGATACAATGAGCAGTTCTTC
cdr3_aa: CASSFSGDRYNEQFF

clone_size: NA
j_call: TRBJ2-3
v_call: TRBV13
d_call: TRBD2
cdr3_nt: TGTGCCAGCAGCTCCCTCCCTAGCGGGAGGTTGGATACGCAGTATTTT
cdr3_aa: CASSSLPSGRLDTQYF

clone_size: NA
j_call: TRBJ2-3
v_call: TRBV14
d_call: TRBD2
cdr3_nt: TGTGCCAGCAGCCAAGTACCTAGCGGGATGATTGGCACAGATACGCAGTATTTT
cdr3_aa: CASSQVPSGMIGTDTQYF

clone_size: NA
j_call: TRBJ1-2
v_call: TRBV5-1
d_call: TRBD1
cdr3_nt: TGCGCCAGCAGCCAAGGACAGGGGCCGGGCTATGGCTACACCTTC
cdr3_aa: CASSQGQGPGYGYTF

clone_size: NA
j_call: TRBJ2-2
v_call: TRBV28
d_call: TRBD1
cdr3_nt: TGTGCCAGCACCAGACAGGGTGAATGGACCGGGGAGCTGTTTTTT
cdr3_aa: CASTRQGEWTGELFF

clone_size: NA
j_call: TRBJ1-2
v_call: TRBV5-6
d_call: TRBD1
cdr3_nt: TGTGCCAGCAGCCGGGGACAGACAACTCTTTTGTATGGCTACACCTTC
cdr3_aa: CASSRGQTTLLYGYTF

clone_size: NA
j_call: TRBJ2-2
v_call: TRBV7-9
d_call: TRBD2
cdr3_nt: TGTGCCAGCAGCCCGAGGGGAGGGGAAAACACCGGGGAGCTGTTTTTT
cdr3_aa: CASSPRGGENTGELFF

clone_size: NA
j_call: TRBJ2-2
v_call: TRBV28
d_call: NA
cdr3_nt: TGTGCCAGCAGTTTATATTCGGAGATCACCGGGGAGCTGTTTTTT
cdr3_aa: CASSLYSEITGELFF

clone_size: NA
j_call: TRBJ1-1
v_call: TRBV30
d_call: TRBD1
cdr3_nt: TGTGCCTGGATTAGAGACAGGGCTACCGAAGCTTTCTTT
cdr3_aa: CAWIRDRATEAFF

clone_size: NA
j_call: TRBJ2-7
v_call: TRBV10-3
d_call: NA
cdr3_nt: TGTGCCATCAGTGAGTCGACAAGGGGACGTCCCGACGGGCAGTACTTC
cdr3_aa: CAISESTRGRPDGQYF

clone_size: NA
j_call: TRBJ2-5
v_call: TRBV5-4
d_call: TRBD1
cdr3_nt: TGTGCCAGCGGCCCGGGGACAGGGAAGACCCAGTACTTC
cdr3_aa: CASGPGTGKTQYF

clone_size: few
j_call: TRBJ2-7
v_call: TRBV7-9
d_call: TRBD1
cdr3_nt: TGTGCCAGCAGCTTAGCCGGGACAGTCTACGAGCAGTACTTC
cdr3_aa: CASSLAGTVYEQYF

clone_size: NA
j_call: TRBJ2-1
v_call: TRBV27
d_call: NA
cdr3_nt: TGTGCCAGCACCAATTTAATGGGATCCTACAATGAGCAGTTCTTC
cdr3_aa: CASTNLMGSYNEQFF

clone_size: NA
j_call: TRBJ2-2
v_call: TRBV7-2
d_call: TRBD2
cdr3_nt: TGTGCCAGCAGGGGGTGGGACAGGATCGGACTAGCGGGTCCCGGGGAGCTGTTTTTT
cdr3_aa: CASRGWDRIGLAGPGELFF

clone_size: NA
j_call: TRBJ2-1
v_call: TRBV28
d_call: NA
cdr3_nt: TGTGCCAGCAGTGGAAGGGGAAGAGGCAATGAGCAGTTCTTC
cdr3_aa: CASSGRGRGNEQFF

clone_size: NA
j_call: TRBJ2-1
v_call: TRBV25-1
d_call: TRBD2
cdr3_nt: TGTGCCAGCATAGGGGCTAGCGGGAGTTATGAGCAGTTCTTC
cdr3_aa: CASIGASGSYEQFF

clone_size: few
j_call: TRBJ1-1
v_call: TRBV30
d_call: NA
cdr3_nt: TGTGCCTGGAGTTCCCGCAGGGATTACACTGAAGCTTTCTTT
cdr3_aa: CAWSSRRDYTEAFF

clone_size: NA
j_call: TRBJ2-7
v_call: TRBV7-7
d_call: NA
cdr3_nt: TGTGCCAGCAGCTTAGGGGCCTCCTACGAGCAGTACTTC
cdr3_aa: CASSLGASYEQYF

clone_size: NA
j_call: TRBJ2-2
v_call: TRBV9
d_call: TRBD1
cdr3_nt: TGTGCCAGCAGCGTGGGCAGGGGGCGCCTCACCGGGGAGCTGTTTTTT
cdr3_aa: CASSVGRGRLTGELFF

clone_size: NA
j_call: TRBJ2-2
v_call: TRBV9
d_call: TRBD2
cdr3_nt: TGTGCCAGCAGCGTAGAAGGGACTAGCACCGGGGAGCTGTTTTTT
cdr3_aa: CASSVEGTSTGELFF

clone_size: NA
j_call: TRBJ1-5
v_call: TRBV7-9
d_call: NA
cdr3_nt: TGTGCCAGCAGCTTCTCAAATCAGCCCCAGCATTTT
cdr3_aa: CASSFSNQPQHF

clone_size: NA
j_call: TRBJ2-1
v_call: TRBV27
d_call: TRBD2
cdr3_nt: TGTGCCAGCAGTTTAGACTGGACTAGCGGGAGCTTAAATGAGCAGTTCTTC
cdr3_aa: CASSLDWTSGSLNEQFF

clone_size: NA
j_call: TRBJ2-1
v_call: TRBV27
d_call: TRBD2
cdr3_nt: TGTGCCAGCAGTTTACTAGCGGGAGCTTCGAATGAGCAGTTCTTC
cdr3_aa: CASSLLAGASNEQFF

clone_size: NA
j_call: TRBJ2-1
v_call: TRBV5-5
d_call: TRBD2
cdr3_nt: TGTGCCAGCAGCCTGACTAGCGGGAGTCGGAATGAGCAGTTCTTC
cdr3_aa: CASSLTSGSRNEQFF

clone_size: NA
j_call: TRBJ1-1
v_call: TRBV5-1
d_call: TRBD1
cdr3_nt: TGCGCCAGCAGGCCCGATGACAGGGGGCGATGGTCGGCTTTCTTT
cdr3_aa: CASRPDDRGRWSAFF

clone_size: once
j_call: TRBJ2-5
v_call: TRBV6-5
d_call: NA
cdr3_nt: TGTGCCAGCAGTTACTCAGATCAAGAGACCCAGTACTTC
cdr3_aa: CASSYSDQETQYF

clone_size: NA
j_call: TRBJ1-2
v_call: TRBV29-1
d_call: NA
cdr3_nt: TGCAGCGTTCGCGGGCCGGGGCTCTATGGCTACACCTTC
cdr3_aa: CSVRGPGLYGYTF

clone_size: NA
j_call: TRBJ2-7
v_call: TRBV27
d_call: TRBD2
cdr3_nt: TGTGCCAGCAGTTTAGCTAGCGGGGCTTACGAGCAGTACTTC
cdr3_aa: CASSLASGAYEQYF

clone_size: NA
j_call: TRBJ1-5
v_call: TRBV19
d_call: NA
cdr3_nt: TGTGCCAGTAGCCCGGGACGGAATCAGCCCCAGCATTTT
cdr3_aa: CASSPGRNQPQHF

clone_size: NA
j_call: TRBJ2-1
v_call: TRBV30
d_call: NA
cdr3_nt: TGTGCCTGGGCACTAAGAGGGAGCTCCTACAATGAGCAGTTCTTC
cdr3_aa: CAWALRGSSYNEQFF

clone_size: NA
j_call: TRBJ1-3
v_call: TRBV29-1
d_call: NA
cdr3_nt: TGCAGCGAGGACTCCGGTTGGGGAAACACCATATATTTT
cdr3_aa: CSEDSGWGNTIYF

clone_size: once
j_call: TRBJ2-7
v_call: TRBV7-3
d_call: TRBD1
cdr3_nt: TGTGCCAGCAGACCTACCGGGACAGATTCCTACGAGCAGTACTTC
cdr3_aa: CASRPTGTDSYEQYF

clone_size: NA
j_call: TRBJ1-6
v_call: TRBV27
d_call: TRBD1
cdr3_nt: TGTGCCAGCAGTTTTAGGGACAGGGTTTCTCCCCTCCACTTT
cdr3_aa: CASSFRDRVSPLHF

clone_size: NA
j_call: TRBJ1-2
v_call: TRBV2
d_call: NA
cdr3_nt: TGTGCCAGCAGTGAAGCTGGGGGGGAGGGCTACACCTTC
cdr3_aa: CASSEAGGEGYTF

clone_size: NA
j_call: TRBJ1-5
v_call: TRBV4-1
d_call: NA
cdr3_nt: TGCGCCAGCAGCCAAGACGGCAGGACAACTCAGCCCCAGCATTTT
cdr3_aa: CASSQDGRTTQPQHF

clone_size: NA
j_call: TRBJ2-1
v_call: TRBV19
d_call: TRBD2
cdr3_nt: TGTGCCAGTAGTATAGATCTAGCGGGAGGGCCTTACAATGAGCAGTTCTTC
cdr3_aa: CASSIDLAGGPYNEQFF

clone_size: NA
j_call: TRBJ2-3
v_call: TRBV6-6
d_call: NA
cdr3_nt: TGTGCCAGCAGTATAGGGGCGAGCACAGATACGCAGTATTTT
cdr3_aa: CASSIGASTDTQYF

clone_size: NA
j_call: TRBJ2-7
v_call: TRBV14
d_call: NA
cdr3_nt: TGTGCCAGCAGCCAAGATTTTAGGCTGCCCTACGAGCAGTACTTC
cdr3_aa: CASSQDFRLPYEQYF

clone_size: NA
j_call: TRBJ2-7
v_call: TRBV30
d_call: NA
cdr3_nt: TGTGCCTGGAGTGTGTCCGGCTACGAGCAGTACTTC
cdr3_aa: CAWSVSGYEQYF

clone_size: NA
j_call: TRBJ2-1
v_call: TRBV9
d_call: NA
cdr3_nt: TGTGCCAGCAGCTCCGCCGTTTATGAGCAGTTCTTC
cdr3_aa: CASSSAVYEQFF

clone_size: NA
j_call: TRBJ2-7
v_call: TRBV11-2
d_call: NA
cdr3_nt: TGTGCCAGCAGCTTAGTCTTCAAACCCCTTACCTACGAGCAGTACTTC
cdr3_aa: CASSLVFKPLTYEQYF

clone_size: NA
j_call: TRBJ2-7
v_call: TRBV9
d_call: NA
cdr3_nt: TGTGCCAGCAGCCGTAGTGCAGGTTTTGCCTACGAGCAGTACTTC
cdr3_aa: CASSRSAGFAYEQYF

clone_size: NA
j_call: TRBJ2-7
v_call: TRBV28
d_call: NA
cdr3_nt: TGTGCCTCCTCCCCGACTACTATGGCTGAGCAGTACTTC
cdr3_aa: CASSPTTMAEQYF

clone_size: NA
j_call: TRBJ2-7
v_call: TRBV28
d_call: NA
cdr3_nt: TGTGCCAGCAGTGCCAGGAGGTTCTACGAGCAGTACTTC
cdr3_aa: CASSARRFYEQYF

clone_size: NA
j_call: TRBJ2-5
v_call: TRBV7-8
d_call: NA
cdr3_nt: TGTGCCAGCAGTCCCGCGGAGACCCAGTACTTC
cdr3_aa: CASSPAETQYF

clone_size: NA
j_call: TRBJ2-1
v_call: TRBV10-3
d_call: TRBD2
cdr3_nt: TGTGCCATCAGTGAGTCGGCGGGGCTAGCGGGAGGACACTACAATGAGCAGTTCTTC
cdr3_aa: CAISESAGLAGGHYNEQFF

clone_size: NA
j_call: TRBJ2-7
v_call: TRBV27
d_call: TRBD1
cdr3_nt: TGTGCCAGCAGCTTACAGGGGGCCCTTTCCCCTGAATACGAGCAGTACTTC
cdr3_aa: CASSLQGALSPEYEQYF

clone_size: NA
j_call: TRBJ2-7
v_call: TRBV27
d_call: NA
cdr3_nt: TGTGCCAGCAGTTCCGGGACATCGTACGAGCAGTACTTC
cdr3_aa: CASSSGTSYEQYF